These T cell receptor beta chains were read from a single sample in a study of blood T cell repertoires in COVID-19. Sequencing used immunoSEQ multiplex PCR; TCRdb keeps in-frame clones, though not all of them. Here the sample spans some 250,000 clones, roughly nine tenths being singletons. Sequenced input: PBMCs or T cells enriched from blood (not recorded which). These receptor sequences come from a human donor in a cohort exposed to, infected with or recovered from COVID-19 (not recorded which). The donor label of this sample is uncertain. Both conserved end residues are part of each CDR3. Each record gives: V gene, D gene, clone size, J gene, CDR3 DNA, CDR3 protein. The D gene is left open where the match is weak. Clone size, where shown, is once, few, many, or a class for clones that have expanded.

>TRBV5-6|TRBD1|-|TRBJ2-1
TGTGCCAGCAGCTTCTTCGGACAGGGCCTTACCTACAATGAGCAGTTCTTC
CASSFFGQGLTYNEQFF
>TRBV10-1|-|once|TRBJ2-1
TGCGCCAGCAGTAGCAGGGAACAATACAATGAGCAGTTCTTC
CASSSREQYNEQFF
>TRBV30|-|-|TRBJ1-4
TGTGCCTGGAGTCTAACGGGACAACGTAATGAAAAACTGTTTTTT
CAWSLTGQRNEKLFF
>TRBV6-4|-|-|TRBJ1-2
TGTGCCAGCAAGAAGGGAGGTTCGGGCTATGGCTACACCTTC
CASKKGGSGYGYTF
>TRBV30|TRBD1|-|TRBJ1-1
TGTGCCTGGGGGAGACAGGGGAGCACTGAAGCTTTCTTT
CAWGRQGSTEAFF
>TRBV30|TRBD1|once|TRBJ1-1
TGTGCCTGGAGTTACAGGGGGAGTAACACTGAAGCTTTCTTT
CAWSYRGSNTEAFF
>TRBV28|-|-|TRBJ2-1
TGTGCCAGCAGTTTAGAGTTGAGGGGGAATGAGCAGTTCTTC
CASSLELRGNEQFF
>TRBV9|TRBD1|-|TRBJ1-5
TGTGCCAGCAGCGACCTAATTAACAGGGGAAGAAGCAATCAGCCCCAGCATTTT
CASSDLINRGRSNQPQHF
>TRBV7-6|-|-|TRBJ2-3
TGTGCCAGCAGCTTAAGGGTTCGGGGGACCCGGGGGGATACGCAGTATTTT
CASSLRVRGTRGDTQYF
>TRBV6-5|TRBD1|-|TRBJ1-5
TGTGCCAGTCTCCCCAGGGACAGGGGGACTCAGCCCCAGCATTTT
CASLPRDRGTQPQHF
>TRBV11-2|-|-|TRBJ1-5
TGTGCCAGCAGCTTCTATAGCAATCAGCCCCAGCATTTT
CASSFYSNQPQHF
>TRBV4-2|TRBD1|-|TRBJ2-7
TGTGCCAGCAGCCTTGGGACAGGGATTCCATACGAGCAGTACTTC
CASSLGTGIPYEQYF
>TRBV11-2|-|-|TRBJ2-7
TGTGCCAGCAGTCTGAGCTCCTACGAGCAGTACTTC
CASSLSSYEQYF
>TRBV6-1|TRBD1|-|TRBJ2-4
TGTGCCAGCAGTGACGAACAGGGGGCCCCTCAAAACATTCAGTACTTC
CASSDEQGAPQNIQYF
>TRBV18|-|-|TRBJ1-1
TGTGCCAGCTCACCACGAGTGGGGCGCATCCCAGCTGAAGCTTTCTTT
CASSPRVGRIPAEAFF
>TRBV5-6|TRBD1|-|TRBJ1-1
TGTGCCAGCAGCTCCCCAAAGACAGGGACTTACACTGAAGCTTTCTTT
CASSSPKTGTYTEAFF
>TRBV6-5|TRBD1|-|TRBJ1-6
TGTGCCAGCAGTTTCCTACAGGGGCGGAATTCACCCCTCCACTTT
CASSFLQGRNSPLHF
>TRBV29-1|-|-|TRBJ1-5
TGCAGCGTGGCGGAGGACGCGAGCAATCAGCCCCAGCATTTT
CSVAEDASNQPQHF
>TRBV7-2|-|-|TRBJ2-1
TGTGCCAGCAGCCAAGACGGGAGTTGGTTCTTC
CASSQDGSWFF
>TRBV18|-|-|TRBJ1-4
TGTGCCAGCTCACCAGAGAGGGCAACTAATGAAAAACTGTTTTTT
CASSPERATNEKLFF
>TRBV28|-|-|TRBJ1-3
TGTGCCAGCAGTTTGGGAGGTCTCAAGGGAAACACCATATATTTT
CASSLGGLKGNTIYF
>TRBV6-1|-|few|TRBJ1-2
TGTGCCAGCAGTGAGGGGCTAACTAACTATGGCTACACCTTC
CASSEGLTNYGYTF
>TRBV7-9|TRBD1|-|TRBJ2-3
TGTGCCAGCAGCTCCTTACAGGGGGCAACAGATACGCAGTATTTT
CASSSLQGATDTQYF
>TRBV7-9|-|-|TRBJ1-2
TGTGCCAGCAGCTTTCTAGACCGAGGGAAATCGGGCTACACCTTC
CASSFLDRGKSGYTF
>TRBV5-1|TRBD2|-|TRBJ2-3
TGCGCCAGCAGCCTAGGACTAGCGGTGGGGAAAGGGACAGATACGCAGTATTTT
CASSLGLAVGKGTDTQYF
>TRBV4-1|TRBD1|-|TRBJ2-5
TGCGCCAGCAGCGCGACAGGGGAAGAGACCCAGTACTTC
CASSATGEETQYF
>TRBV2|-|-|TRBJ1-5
TGTGCCAGCAGTGAGGTCTATAGCAATCAGCCCCAGCATTTT
CASSEVYSNQPQHF
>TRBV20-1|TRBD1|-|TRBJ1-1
TGCAGTGCTAGTGACAGGGTCCTGAACACTGAAGCTTTCTTT
CSASDRVLNTEAFF
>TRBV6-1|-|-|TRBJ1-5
TGTGCCAGCAGTGAAATTCGCAGGGGCAATCAGCCCCAGCATTTT
CASSEIRRGNQPQHF
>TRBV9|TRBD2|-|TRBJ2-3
TGTGCCAGCAGCGTAGAATTAGCGGGGGTAGGGGATACGCAGTATTTT
CASSVELAGVGDTQYF
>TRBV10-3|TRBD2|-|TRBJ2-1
TGTGCCATCAGTGCTGGGACTAGGGTTATTGATGAGCAGTTCTTC
CAISAGTRVIDEQFF
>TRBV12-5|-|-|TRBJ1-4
TGTGCTAGTGGTTTGAGACGGGGTTTATTCTCTTTCCTCCCCGCAACTAATGAAAAACTGTTTTTT
CASGLRRGLFSFLPATNEKLFF
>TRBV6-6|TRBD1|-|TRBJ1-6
TGTGCCAGCAGCTCATGGACCGGGACAGGGACCTCACCCCTCCACTTT
CASSSWTGTGTSPLHF
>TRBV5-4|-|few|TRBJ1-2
TGTGCCAGCACCCTTGGCCAAGGGACACTTAACTATGGCTACACCTTC
CASTLGQGTLNYGYTF
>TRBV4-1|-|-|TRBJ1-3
TGCGCCAGCAGCGTGGACAGTAGCTCTGGAAACACCATATATTTT
CASSVDSSSGNTIYF
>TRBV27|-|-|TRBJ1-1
TGTGCCAGCAGTATAGCAACGAACACTGAAGCTTTCTTT
CASSIATNTEAFF
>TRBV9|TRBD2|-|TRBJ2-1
TGTGCCAGCAGCGTAGGTCCTAGCGGGGTCAATGAGCAGTTCTTC
CASSVGPSGVNEQFF
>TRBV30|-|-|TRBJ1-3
TGTGCCTGGAGTGTAGGGGCCAGCTCTGGAAACACCATATATTTT
CAWSVGASSGNTIYF
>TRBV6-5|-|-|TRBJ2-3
TGTGCCAGCAGTTCTCAGACTAGGGAGAACACAGATACGCAGTATTTT
CASSSQTRENTDTQYF
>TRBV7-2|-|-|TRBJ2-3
TGTGCCAGCGACCCTCGGGGGTACTTGGATACGCAGTATTTT
CASDPRGYLDTQYF
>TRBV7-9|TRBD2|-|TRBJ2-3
TGTGCCAGCAGCCTCCTACTAGCGGGGGAGGTAGATACGCAGTATTTT
CASSLLLAGEVDTQYF
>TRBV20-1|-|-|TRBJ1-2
TGCAGTGCTAGTGACCGACCGGGAATGGGCTACACCTTC
CSASDRPGMGYTF
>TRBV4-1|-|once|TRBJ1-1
TGCGCCAGCAGCCAATCTGAGGAAGCTTTCTTT
CASSQSEEAFF
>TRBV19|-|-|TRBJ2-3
TGTGCCAGTACTCTGATGCACGGTGGAGATACGCAGTATTTT
CASTLMHGGDTQYF
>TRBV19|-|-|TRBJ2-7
TGTGCCAGTAGTATAGTAGGAGCGGGACAGGTCCCCTACGAGCAGTACTTC
CASSIVGAGQVPYEQYF
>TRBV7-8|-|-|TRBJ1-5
TGTGCCAGCAGCTTCGGCAGGGATCGCAATCAGCCCCAGCATTTT
CASSFGRDRNQPQHF
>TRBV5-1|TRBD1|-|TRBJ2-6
TGCGCCAGCAGCCACAGGGGTAGAACTGGGGCCAACGTCCTGACTTTC
CASSHRGRTGANVLTF
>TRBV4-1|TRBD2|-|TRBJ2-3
TGCGCCAGCAGCCAAGTTAGCGGGAGCACAGATACGCAGTATTTT
CASSQVSGSTDTQYF
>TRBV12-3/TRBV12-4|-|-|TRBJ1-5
TGTGCCAGCAGTTTTAACGGGATACAGCCCCAGCATTTT
CASSFNGIQPQHF
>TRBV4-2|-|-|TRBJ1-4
TGTGCCAGCAGCCAAGATTTAGAGGGGGAGAAAGAAAAACTGTTTTTT
CASSQDLEGEKEKLFF